The TCR beta chain described here comes from a study of shared clonotypes between healthy human individuals. The data were produced by immunoSEQ multiplex PCR, yet TCRdb's version contains in-frame clones alone and is incomplete. The table records 2 million to 3 million clones, around 94% of them present only once. J was trimmed by 5 bases and V by 3 bases; bases with no gene match: 8. The CDR3 spans 15 residues. Germline V CDR1 and CDR2: SGHRS, YFSETQ. The genes are TRBV5-1 and TRBJ1-1; 9 positions match TRBD1. The TCR was taken from a young man in good health. Sequences were obtained from naive CD4+ T cells sorted from blood. The subset denotes: CD45RA+ positively selected. The CDR3 sequence: CASSYSRQGGTEAFF. The CDR3 region has the DNA TGCGCCAGCAGCTACTCAAGACAGGGGGGTACTGAAGCTTTCTTT.